The sequence of this TCR beta chain was determined in a study of T cell responses to AZD1222 COVID-19 vaccine. The ends were cut back, 6 bases at V and 5 bases at J, with 5 bases in the middle. Germline CDR1 reads MDHEN; CDR2 reads SYDVKM. The length of the CDR3 is 11 residues. The sample holds one count of this clone. This table comes from immunoSEQ multiplex PCR, and its TCRdb copy is limited to in-frame clones, with some not included. This table has some 140,000 clones, about 91% appearing once. The clonotype originates from an adult in good health. The material sequenced was peripheral blood, taken on day 0 of AZD1222 vaccination. The gene calls are TRBV28 and TRBJ2-1; TRBD1 might be the D (5 bases). The chain's CDR3 is CASRTDNEQFF. DNA of the CDR3: TGTGCCAGCAGGACAGACAATGAGCAGTTCTTC.